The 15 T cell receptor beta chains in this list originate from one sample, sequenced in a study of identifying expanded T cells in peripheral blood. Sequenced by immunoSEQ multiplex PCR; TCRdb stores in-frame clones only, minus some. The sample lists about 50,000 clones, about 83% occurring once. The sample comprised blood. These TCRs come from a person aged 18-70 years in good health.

CDR3 residues: CASGSSGLSYNEQFF. The CDR3 DNA reads as TGTGCTAGTGGTTCTAGCGGTCTATCCTACAATGAGCAGTTCTTC. The chain uses TRBV12-5 and TRBJ2-1, with 7 bases that match TRBD2. V shed 4 bases, J shed 1 base, and the junction held 4 bases outside the gene matches. Germline loops: CDR1 LGHNT, CDR2 FRNRAP. CDR3 length: 15 amino acids.

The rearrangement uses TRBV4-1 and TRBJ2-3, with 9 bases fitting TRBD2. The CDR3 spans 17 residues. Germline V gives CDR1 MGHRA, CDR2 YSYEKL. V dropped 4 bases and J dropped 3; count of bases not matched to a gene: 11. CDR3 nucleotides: TGCGCCAGCAGCCGAGGGGGGCTAGCGGGATATACAGATACGCAGTATTTT. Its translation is CASSRGGLAGYTDTQYF.

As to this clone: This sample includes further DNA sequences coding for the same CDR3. The CDR3 DNA reads TGTGCCAGCAGTTACAGACAGGGCGGGGAGCAGTACTTC. Its translation is CASSYRQGGEQYF. The chain uses TRBV6-5 and TRBJ2-7, with 7 bases matching TRBD1. V shed 2 bases and J 7 bases; nucleotides not matched to a gene: 5. This CDR3 is 13 amino acids long. In germline, CDR1 is MNHEY, CDR2 SVGAGI.

The CDR3: CASSIEGQATDTQYF. In nucleotides, the CDR3 is TGTGCCAGTAGTATAGAGGGGCAGGCCACAGATACGCAGTATTTT. This chain links TRBV19 with TRBJ2-3, with D perhaps matching TRBD1 (5 bases). Germline CDR1 LNHDA, CDR2 SQIVND (reference sequence). Trimming pared 0 bases from V and 2 bases from J, leaving 9 bases between. The CDR3 contains 15 residues.

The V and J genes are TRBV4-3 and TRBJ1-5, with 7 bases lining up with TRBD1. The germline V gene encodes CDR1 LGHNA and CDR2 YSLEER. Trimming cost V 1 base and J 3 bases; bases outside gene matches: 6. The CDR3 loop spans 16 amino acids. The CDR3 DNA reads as TGCGCCAGCAGCCAAGTCTTCGGGACAGTCAATCAGCCCCAGCATTTT. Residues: CASSQVFGTVNQPQHF.

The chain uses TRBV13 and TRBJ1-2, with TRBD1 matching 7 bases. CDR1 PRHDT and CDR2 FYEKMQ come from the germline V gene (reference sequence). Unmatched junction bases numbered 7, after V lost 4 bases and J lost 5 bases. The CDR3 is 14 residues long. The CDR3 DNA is TGTGCCAGCAGCTCCCGGGACAGATTGTATGGCTACACCTTC. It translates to CASSSRDRLYGYTF.

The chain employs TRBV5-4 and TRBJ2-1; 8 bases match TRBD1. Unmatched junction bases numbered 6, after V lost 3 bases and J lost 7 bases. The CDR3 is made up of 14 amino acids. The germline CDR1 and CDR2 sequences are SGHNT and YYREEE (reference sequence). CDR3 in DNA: TGTGCCAGCAGCTCCGGACAGGGTCGGAATGAGCAGTTCTTC. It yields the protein CASSSGQGRNEQFF.

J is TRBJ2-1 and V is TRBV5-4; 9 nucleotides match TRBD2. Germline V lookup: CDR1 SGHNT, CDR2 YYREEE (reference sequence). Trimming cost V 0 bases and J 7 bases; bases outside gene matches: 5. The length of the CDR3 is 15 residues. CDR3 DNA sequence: TGTGCCAGCAGCTTGGGCGGGAGGGCTATAAATGAGCAGTTCTTC. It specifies CASSLGGRAINEQFF.

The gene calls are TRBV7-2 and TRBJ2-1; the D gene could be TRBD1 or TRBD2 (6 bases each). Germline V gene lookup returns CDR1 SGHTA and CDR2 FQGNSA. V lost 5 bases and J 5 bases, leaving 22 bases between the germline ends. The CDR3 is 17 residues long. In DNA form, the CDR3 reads TGTGCCAGCAGCGGGGGCGGTACGGGACTCGTAAACAATGAGCAGTTCTTC. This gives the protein CASSGGGTGLVNNEQFF.

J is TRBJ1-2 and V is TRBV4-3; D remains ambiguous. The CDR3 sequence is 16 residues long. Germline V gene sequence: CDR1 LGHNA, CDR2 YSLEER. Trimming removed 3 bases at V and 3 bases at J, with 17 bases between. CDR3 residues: CASSQESGNNHYGYTF. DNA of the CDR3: TGCGCCAGCAGCCAGGAATCGGGGAACAACCACTATGGCTACACCTTC.

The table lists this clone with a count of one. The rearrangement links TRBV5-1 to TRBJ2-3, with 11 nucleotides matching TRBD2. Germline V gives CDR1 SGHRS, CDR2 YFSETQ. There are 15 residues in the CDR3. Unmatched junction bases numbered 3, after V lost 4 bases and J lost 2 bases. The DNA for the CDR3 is TGCGCCAGCAGCAAACTAGCGGGGGACACAGATACGCAGTATTTT. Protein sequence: CASSKLAGDTDTQYF.

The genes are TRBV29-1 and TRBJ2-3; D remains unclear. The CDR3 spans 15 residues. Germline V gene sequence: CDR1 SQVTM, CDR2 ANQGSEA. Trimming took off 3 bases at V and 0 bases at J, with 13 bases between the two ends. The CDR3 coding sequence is TGCAGCGTTGAGGTTCCAGCTGCTAGCACAGATACGCAGTATTTT. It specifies CSVEVPAASTDTQYF.

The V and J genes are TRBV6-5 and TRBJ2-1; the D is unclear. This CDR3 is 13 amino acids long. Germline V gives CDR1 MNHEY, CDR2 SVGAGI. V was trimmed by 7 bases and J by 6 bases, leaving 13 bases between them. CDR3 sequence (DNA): TGTGCCAGCACCATTGCCCCCCGCAATGAGCAGTTCTTC. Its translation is CASTIAPRNEQFF.

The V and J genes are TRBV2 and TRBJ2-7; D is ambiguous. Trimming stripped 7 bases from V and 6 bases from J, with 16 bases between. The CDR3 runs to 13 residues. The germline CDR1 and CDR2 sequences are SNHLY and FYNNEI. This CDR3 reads CASNTAGYGEQYV. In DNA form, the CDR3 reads TGTGCCAGCAATACTGCTGGATACGGCGAGCAGTACGTC.

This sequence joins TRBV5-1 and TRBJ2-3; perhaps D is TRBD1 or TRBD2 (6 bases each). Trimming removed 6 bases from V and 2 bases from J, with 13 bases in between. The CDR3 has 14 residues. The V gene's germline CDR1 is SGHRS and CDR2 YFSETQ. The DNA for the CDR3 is TGCGCCAGCAATGACGGGGGCCCCACAGATACGCAGTATTTT. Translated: CASNDGGPTDTQYF.